The entry below describes one T cell receptor (beta chain). Its antigen is still unknown. One base away there is no much larger clone; base qualities are not given. The data were obtained in a study of cytomegalovirus exposure and HLA in healthy donors (dated by TCRdb to 2016 to 2017). Describing the broader study: In an earlier analysis of fewer than 750 of the donors, approximately 260 Gb of sequence data and 90 million to 130 million unique TCR beta sequences from about 179 million T cells were reported. Besides the first cohort of about 730 subjects, a separate validation cohort made up of roughly 120 different subjects was used. Because of strong linkage in the cohort, roughly five DR-DQ haplotypes were treated as single units for association and clustering. The number of donors typed differed by locus, with roughly 629-640 for A, B, C, DRB1 and DQB1, roughly 550 for DQA1, nearly 610 for DPA1, and under 490 for DPB1. Of the 350 to 450 genotyped donors, approximately 82% fell in the genetic ancestry cluster associated with self-reported Caucasian donors. The study used immunosequencing to profile the T cell repertoires of approximately 640 subjects and linked those repertoires to cytomegalovirus serostatus. An earlier analysis of 587 of the donors used high-throughput TCR beta sequencing to judge whether each TCR beta V gene segment behaved as functional or pseudogenic. All discovery cohort repertoires had been generated using a single sequencing platform. A later genetic analysis used genome-wide SNP genotypes for about 60% of the 666 donors, treating that subset as a discovery cohort. To predict cytomegalovirus infection status, the study brought together high-throughput TCR immunosequencing, statistical association of individual TCRs with disease status, and machine learning. HLA typing included class I and class II loci at four-digit resolution. Among some 410 genotyped donors of the cohort, an average of approximately 240,000 unique TCR beta nucleotide sequences was sequenced per donor, of which roughly 17% were non-productive. A later analysis re-analyzed previously published TCR beta repertoires from 650 to 800 donors and added high-resolution HLA genotyping to study TCR occurrence patterns. The study was designed to test whether signatures of past pathogen exposure could be identified by cataloging public T cell receptors. Rather than drawing on any new phenotypic data, the later analysis identified candidate immune exposures from TCR beta sequences and the way those sequences occurred across donors. An early release covering approximately 600 HLA-typed donors comprised about 310 gigabases of sequencing data and approximately 85 million unique TCR sequences. Donor age, sex, ethnicity and CMV serostatus were compiled alongside the repertoire data. Overall results and qualifications from the work: Because HLA typing was missing for some donors at each locus, association tests included only the typed subset. A later analysis associated about 18,000 TCR beta sequences with specific HLA alleles at a false discovery rate of 0.05. Most CMV-associated TCR beta chains appeared to be HLA-restricted in a later analysis, and the HLA associations seemed to be driven largely by CMV exposure. Sequencing depth was assumed to be roughly uniform across donors in the presence/absence analyses, though that assumption may not hold. V-gene and J-gene trimming of TCR beta chains was associated with a missense DCLRE1C variant in a later genetic analysis, and the association was replicated in an independent cohort. The 87-base-pair reads could not distinguish some IMGT-functional V segments, including TRBV6-2 and TRBV6-3, so those segments were excluded. Cytomegalovirus status was reported to be diagnosed by the classifier with high specificity and sensitivity in both the original and validation cohorts. Assigning TCR associations to individual alleles was difficult when HLA alleles, especially DR and DQ, strongly co-occurred. A later analysis reported that several top co-occurrence clusters appeared linked to parvovirus B19, influenza, CMV and Epstein-Barr virus. In vitro tests confirmed that three of the cytomegalovirus-associated TCR beta chains recognize cytomegalovirus antigens. A cluster of highly shared sequence variants was judged likely to represent a technical artifact of the sequencing pipeline. According to a later genetic analysis, donors in an Asian-associated ancestry cluster had fewer N-insertions in productive TCRs than the roughly 660-donor mean. Correlated functional status among segregating V segments might reflect linkage disequilibrium, but an unknown experimental factor could not be ruled out. The only immune exposure information available for the cohort was CMV serostatus. A further reported finding was that TCR beta sequences accurately predicted the HLA-A and HLA-B alleles for most subjects in the first cohort. Most TCR sequences were seen in very few donors, while some public TCRs were found in many individuals. This cohort had only TCR beta chains sequenced, and the lack of alpha or paired-chain data limited which features could be detected. Compared with equally common non-associated chains, HLA-associated TCR beta chains in a later analysis were more clonally expanded and had lower generation probabilities. A later analysis found that TCR association rates varied across HLA loci, with DRB1 alleles showing the most associated TCRs and HLA-C alleles the fewest. It was suggested by the authors that the approach could potentially be generalized to other disease states and immunological phenotypes. Because counts were too low, roughly 16 rarely observed V segments, including chromosome 9 orphons, were left out of the earlier analysis of about 500 of the donors. An earlier analysis of approximately 600 of the donors showed that most TCR beta V segments appeared in productive rearrangements either about 87% or about 30% of the time, which broadly matched IMGT annotations. In the study, around 150 TCR beta chains were listed as associated with cytomegalovirus.

The library was produced with the immunoSEQ multiplex PCR assay. A mixture of 60 forward primers for TCR Vbeta segments and 13 reverse primers for TCR Jbeta segments was used in the multiplex PCR. A multiplex PCR assay on genomic DNA amplified the CDR3 region of rearranged TCR beta genes. Amplified TCR beta libraries were sequenced as 87-base-pair reads on the Illumina HiSeq System. The paper's data handling went like this. Across the roughly 670 repertoires, a later analysis counted 78 million or so unique TCR beta chains, around 11 million of which were shared by at least two donors. Raw reads were error-corrected and collapsed into unique sequences by a nearest-neighbor algorithm in which closely related sequences were merged to remove PCR and sequencing errors. CDR3 sequences were aligned to IMGT reference sequences to assign V, D and J gene segments. For a sequence to be retained, a match of at least six nucleotides was required to both a V gene segment and a J gene segment. A rearrangement was called productive if the CDR3 had no stop codons and remained in frame with V and J, and every other rearrangement was called non-productive. CDR3 was defined by IMGT convention, running from the second conserved V-encoded cysteine to the conserved J-encoded phenylalanine. Sequences without an unambiguous match to a single V gene segment were excluded from the earlier analysis of several hundred of the donors. In an earlier analysis of 450 to 750 of the donors, a V segment was called functional when productive rearrangements were above 56.7%, and segregating when the standard deviation between donors exceeded 5%. A statistical classification framework was developed to diagnose cytomegalovirus status using the catalog of TCR beta chain sequences. In a later analysis, V and J genes were assigned by comparing TCR nucleotide sequences against IMGT/GENE-DB human TR gene sequences. A later analysis assigned CDR3 sequences and most-parsimonious VDJ recombination scenarios with the TCRdist pipeline. In a later analysis, each TCR beta chain was defined by its CDR3 amino acid sequence together with its V-gene family, and reads without a unique V-gene family were excluded. A later analysis removed several hundred highly shared, low-generation-probability nucleotide sequences to deal with suspected cross-contamination and a sequencing artifact. For each public chain, a later analysis derived a clonal expansion index from normalized ranks of inferred template counts within each repertoire. A later analysis computed generation probabilities with a VDJ recombination model fitted to out-of-frame rearrangements, and checked the results against IGoR. Hypergeometric tests were used in a later analysis to score TCR-TCR, TCR-HLA and TCR-CMV co-occurrence, with a repertoire-size bias correction applied to the TCR pairs. In a later analysis, false discovery rates were estimated by permuting HLA or CMV assignments 20 times. In a later analysis, co-occurring TCRs were grouped using DBSCAN, with TCRdist sequence similarity added in when clustering inside HLA-allele-positive subsets. Co-occurrence clustering excluded repertoires with fewer than 30,000 or more than 120,000 public chains, plus five with anomalous nucleotide sharing. TCRdb took this table from immuneACCESS and kept in-frame rearrangements with V and J called. Such tables lack part of the clones; where checked against another copy, unresolved V genes explain under half of the gap, and the rest is unexplained. That table is the source of V, J and clone size, and D and trimming were worked out from the DNA. This sample gives around 200,000 clones in total; over 60% of them show up just once. The leading ten clones occupy around 15% of the sample.

Relative to germline, V is 0 bases shorter and J is 8 bases shorter, with 5 bases between their ends. Per the germline V gene (reference sequence), MNHNY is the CDR1 and SVGAGI is the CDR2. The CDR3 starts with the cysteine, ends with the phenylalanine, and has 13 residues. Only the CDR3 DNA is retained, 39 bases long and in frame from the first base. The cohort was made up of approximately 670 healthy bone marrow donors. All cohort members were sampled while nominally healthy, although unrecorded immune exposures were likely present. The donor tested CMV seronegative and was one of the 352 seronegative cohort members. Each donor provided a peripheral blood sample, and peripheral blood mononuclear cells were used for TCR beta sequencing. The Qiagen DNeasy Blood Extraction Kit was used to extract genomic DNA from the blood cell samples.

Sequenced input: PBMCs. This receptor was taken from a man between 40 and 49 years old in good health and CMV-seronegative. This receptor chain uses TRBV6-6 and TRBJ1-6; no D gene is confidently identified. The CDR3 has the sequence CASSYSTHSPLHF. The DNA is TGTGCCAGCAGTTACTCGACTCATTCACCCCTCCACTTT.